This entry lists 16 T cell receptor beta chains sequenced from one sample in a study of radiotherapy plus CTLA-4 blockade in lung cancer. Libraries were prepared by immunoSEQ multiplex PCR; TCRdb keeps only in-frame clonotypes and omits some of them. Altogether some 33,000 clones are present, around 70% being singletons, with the ten largest covering 4.7%. Sequences were derived from peripheral blood, sampled from a patient treated with radiotherapy plus ipilimumab. Receptor source: a human donor with non-small cell lung cancer whose response to radiotherapy plus ipilimumab could not be evaluated.

This clone occurred a few times. The chain employs TRBV19 and TRBJ2-2; 7 nucleotides line up with TRBD1. Germline lookup yields CDR1 LNHDA and CDR2 SQIVND (reference sequence). V was clipped by 5 bases and J by 0 bases; unmatched bases: 6. The CDR3 is made up of 16 amino acids. The DNA of the CDR3 is TGTGCCAGTAGTGCACAACAGGGGCCGAACACCGGGGAGCTGTTTTTT. It codes for CASSAQQGPNTGELFF.

This chain connects TRBV5-1 to TRBJ1-2; 9 positions match TRBD1. Unmatched junction bases numbered 9, after V lost 4 bases and J lost 2 bases. CDR1 SGHRS and CDR2 YFSETQ come from the germline V gene. The CDR3 contains 16 residues. The CDR3 bases are TGCGCCAGCAGCCCACAGGGGGCCAGGTTAAACTATGGCTACACCTTC. The encoded protein is CASSPQGARLNYGYTF.

The rearrangement joins TRBV5-1 to TRBJ1-2; D is perhaps TRBD1 (5 bases). The germline V and J ends were trimmed by 2 bases and 6 bases, with 11 bases remaining between them. Germline V gene data show CDR1 as SGHRS and CDR2 as YFSETQ. CDR3 length: 13 amino acids. The CDR3 DNA reads TGCGCCAGCAGCTTTACAGGAACAGATGGCTACACCTTC. Amino acid sequence: CASSFTGTDGYTF. The entire variable domain, with the rest obtained from reference TRBV5-1 and TRBJ1-2, is as follows: KAGVTQTPRYLIKTRGQQVTLSCSPISGHRSVSWYQQTPGQGLQFLFEYFSETQRNKGNFPGRFSGRQFSNSRSEMNVSTLELGDSALYLCASSFTGTDGYTFGSGTRLTVV.

V is TRBV29-1 and J is TRBJ2-3; TRBD1 matches 8 bases. The CDR3 has 16 residues. The trim removed 4 bases at V and 4 bases at J, leaving 13 bases unmatched. The germline V gene encodes CDR1 SQVTM and CDR2 ANQGSEA. The CDR3 DNA reads TGCAGCGTTGTTAGTTTTCGGACAGGGCGGGCAGATACGCAGTATTTT. It encodes CSVVSFRTGRADTQYF.

This clone was seen only a few times. V and J are TRBV29-1 and TRBJ2-7; 14 nucleotides align to TRBD2. V was pared by 6 bases and J by 1 base, with 11 bases of the junction left unmatched. This CDR3 has 17 residues. The germline gives CDR1 SQVTM, CDR2 ANQGSEA. The CDR3 loop is CSVAGTSGSWGSYEQYF. In DNA, the CDR3 is TGCAGCGTCGCCGGGACTAGCGGGAGTTGGGGGTCCTACGAGCAGTACTTC.

With regard to this clone: Compared with germline, one end of the junction differs, possibly owing to a read error. Different DNA sequences within this sample yield the same CDR3. The chain is built from TRBV11-2 and TRBJ2-1; TRBD1 agrees at 9 bases. Germline V CDR1 and CDR2: SGHAT, FQNNGV. This CDR3 has 16 amino acids. The CDR3 spells CASSSMTGGYYNEQFF. In DNA, the CDR3 is TGTGCCAGCAGCTCGATGACAGGGGGTTATTACAATGAGCAATTCTTC.

In its sample, this clone was seen a few times. J is TRBJ1-4 and V is TRBV18, with a possible D match to TRBD1 (5 bases). Germline values: CDR1 KGHSH, CDR2 LQKENI. The V gene lost 2 bases and the J gene lost 3 bases, with 13 bases spanning the gap. The CDR3 extends over 16 amino acids. CDR3 bases: TGTGCCAGCTCACCAGCTGGCGGGACCGCTAATGAAAAACTGTTTTTT. It codes for CASSPAGGTANEKLFF.

The gene calls are TRBV2 and TRBJ1-2; 9 bases are a match to TRBD1. V gave up 8 bases and J gave up 2 bases; unmatched junction bases: 9. This CDR3 region has 15 residues. Germline CDR1 and CDR2: SNHLY and FYNNEI. The CDR3 region has the DNA TGTGCCAGCGAAACAGGGGGCAACAGGAACTATGGCTACACCTTC. Residues: CASETGGNRNYGYTF.

There are a few counts of this clone. The rearrangement joins TRBV4-1 to TRBJ2-1, with 7 bases matching TRBD2. The CDR3 consists of 17 residues. The ends lost 3 bases at V and 3 bases at J; junction bases unmatched: 11. The V gene's germline CDR1 is MGHRA and CDR2 YSYEKL. Here the CDR3 reads CASSQDWRSGVYNEQFF. CDR3 bases: TGCGCCAGCAGCCAGGACTGGAGGAGCGGGGTCTACAATGAGCAGTTCTTC.

The chain uses TRBV30 and TRBJ2-2; TRBD2 matches 8 bases. The CDR3 contains 14 residues. The germline V gene has CDR1 GTSNPN and CDR2 SVGIG (reference sequence). DNA for the CDR3: TGTGCTTACGTGGGGCGCGGGAGGACCGGGGAGCTGTTTTTT. It translates to CAYVGRGRTGELFF.

There are a few counts of this clone. The chain combines TRBV19 with TRBJ2-1; D ambiguous. Germline V gives CDR1 LNHDA, CDR2 SQIVND (reference sequence). The CDR3 contains 12 residues. Trimming took off 8 bases at V and 9 bases at J, with 14 bases between the two ends. CDR3 nucleotide sequence: TGTGCCAGTTCCCGTCGGGTAGGTGAGCAGTTCTTC. Amino acid sequence: CASSRRVGEQFF.

This chain connects TRBV11-1 to TRBJ1-1; no clear D gene. This CDR3 is 13 amino acids long. Germline CDR1 is SGHAT and CDR2 is FQDESV (reference sequence). Trimming cost V 2 bases and J 10 bases, with 14 bases left between them. CDR3 sequence reads: CASSLRYGEPAFF. The CDR3, as DNA: TGTGCCAGCAGCTTACGGTACGGGGAGCCAGCTTTCTTT. Full variable domain (remainder filled in from reference TRBV11-1 and TRBJ1-1): EAEVAQSPRYKITEKSQAVAFWCDPISGHATLYWYRQILGQGPELLVQFQDESVVDDSQLPKDRFSAERLKGVDSTLKIQPAELGDSAMYLCASSLRYGEPAFFGQGTRLTVV.

The chain carries TRBV5-6 and TRBJ1-2; 9 bases map to TRBD1. The V gene end was trimmed by 3 bases and the J gene end by 5 bases; junction bases not matched to a gene: 17. The CDR3 loop spans 18 amino acids. CDR1 SGHDT and CDR2 YYEEEE come from the germline V gene. This CDR3 reads CASSSRRVGDRVLYGYTF. The CDR3 DNA is TGTGCCAGCAGCTCACGAAGGGTAGGGGACAGGGTCTTGTATGGCTACACCTTC.

A few counts support this clone. The chain combines TRBV14 with TRBJ2-7; D perhaps matches TRBD2 (5 bases). Germline CDR1 is SGHDN and CDR2 is FVKESK. Trimming took off 1 base at V and 2 bases at J, with 12 bases between the two ends. The CDR3 sequence is 15 residues long. CDR3 protein: CASSQARGRAYEQYF. The CDR3 DNA follows: TGTGCCAGCAGCCAAGCGCGAGGGAGAGCCTACGAGCAGTACTTC.

This clone showed up just a few times. The chain employs TRBV7-2 and TRBJ2-7; 9 bases match TRBD1. Germline V CDR1 and CDR2: SGHTA, FQGNSA. The V gene end was trimmed by 5 bases and the J gene end by 0 bases; junction bases not matched to a gene: 5. CDR3 length: 15 amino acids. The CDR3: CASSVDRGSSYEQYF. CDR3 DNA: TGTGCCAGCAGCGTCGACAGGGGGAGCTCCTACGAGCAGTACTTC.

This clone showed up just a few times. This rearrangement joins TRBV5-6 to TRBJ2-7, with TRBD1 identical over 12 bases. Germline CDR1 is SGHDT and CDR2 is YYEEEE. The CDR3 length is 17 residues. The junction had 12 bases not matched to a gene; V was cut back by 4 bases and J by 4 bases. DNA of the CDR3: TGTGCCAGCAGCCCGAGGGGGGGACAGGGGGCTGAGTACGAGCAGTACTTC. Protein: CASSPRGGQGAEYEQYF.